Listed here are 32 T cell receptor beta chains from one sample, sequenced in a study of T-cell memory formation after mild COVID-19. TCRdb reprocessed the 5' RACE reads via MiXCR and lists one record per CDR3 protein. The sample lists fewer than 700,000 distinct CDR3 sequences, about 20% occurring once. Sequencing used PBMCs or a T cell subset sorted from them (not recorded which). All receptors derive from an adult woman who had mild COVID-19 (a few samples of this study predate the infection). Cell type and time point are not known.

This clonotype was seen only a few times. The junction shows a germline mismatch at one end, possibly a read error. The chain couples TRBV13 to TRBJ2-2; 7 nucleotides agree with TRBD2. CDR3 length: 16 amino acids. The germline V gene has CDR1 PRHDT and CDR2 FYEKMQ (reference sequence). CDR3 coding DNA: TGTGCCAGCAGCCCCCTAGCGGAGGGGAACGCCGGGGAGCTGTTTTTT. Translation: CASSPLAEGNAGELFF.

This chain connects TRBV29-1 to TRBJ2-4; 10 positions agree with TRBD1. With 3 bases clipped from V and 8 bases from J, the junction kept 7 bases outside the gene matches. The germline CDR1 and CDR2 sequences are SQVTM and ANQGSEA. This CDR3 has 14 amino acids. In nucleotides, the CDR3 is TGCAGCGTTGAGACAGGGGGCGGAGGTCACATTCAGTACTTC. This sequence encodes CSVETGGGGHIQYF.

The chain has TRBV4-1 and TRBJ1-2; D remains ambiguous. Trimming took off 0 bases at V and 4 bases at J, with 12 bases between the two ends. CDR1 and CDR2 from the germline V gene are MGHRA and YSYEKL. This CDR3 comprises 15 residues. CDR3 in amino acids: CASSQDWEGGYGYTF. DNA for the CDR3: TGCGCCAGCAGCCAAGATTGGGAGGGTGGCTATGGCTACACCTTC.

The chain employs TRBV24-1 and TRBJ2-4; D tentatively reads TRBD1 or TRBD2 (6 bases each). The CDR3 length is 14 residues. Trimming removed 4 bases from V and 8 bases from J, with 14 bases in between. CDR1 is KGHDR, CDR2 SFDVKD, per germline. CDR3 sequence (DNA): TGTGCCACCAGTGACCCCCAGGAGGGGGACATTCAGTACTTC. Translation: CATSDPQEGDIQYF.

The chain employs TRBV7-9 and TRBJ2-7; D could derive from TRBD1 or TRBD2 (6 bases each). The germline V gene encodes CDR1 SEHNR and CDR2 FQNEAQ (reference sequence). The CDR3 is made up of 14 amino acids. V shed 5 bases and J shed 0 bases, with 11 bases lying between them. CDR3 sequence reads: CASSKRGASYEQYF. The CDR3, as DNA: TGTGCCAGCAGCAAGAGGGGGGCCTCCTACGAGCAGTACTTC.

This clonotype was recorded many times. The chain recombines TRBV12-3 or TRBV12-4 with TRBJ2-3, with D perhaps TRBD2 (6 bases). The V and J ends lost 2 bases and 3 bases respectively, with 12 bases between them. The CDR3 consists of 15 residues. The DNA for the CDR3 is TGTGCCAGCAGTTTAACCGGGGGTCGGACAGATACGCAGTATTTT. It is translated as CASSLTGGRTDTQYF.

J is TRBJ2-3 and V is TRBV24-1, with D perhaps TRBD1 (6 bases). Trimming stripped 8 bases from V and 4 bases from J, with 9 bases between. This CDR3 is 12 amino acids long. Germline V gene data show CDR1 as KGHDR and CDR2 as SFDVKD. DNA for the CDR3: TGTGCCACCAAGGGGGACCCAGATACGCAGTATTTT. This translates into CATKGDPDTQYF.

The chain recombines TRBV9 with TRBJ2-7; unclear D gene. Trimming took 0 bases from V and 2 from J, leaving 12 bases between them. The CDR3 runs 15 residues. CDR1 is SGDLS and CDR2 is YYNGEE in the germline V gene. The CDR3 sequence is CASSVDSVGPYEQYF. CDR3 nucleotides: TGTGCCAGCAGCGTAGACAGTGTAGGGCCCTACGAGCAGTACTTC.

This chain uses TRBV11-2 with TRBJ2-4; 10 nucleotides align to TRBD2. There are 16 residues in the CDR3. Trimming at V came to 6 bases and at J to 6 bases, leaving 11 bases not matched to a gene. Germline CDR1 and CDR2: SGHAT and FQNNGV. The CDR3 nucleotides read TGTGCCAGCAGTCAAATGGCTCTAGCGGGGGCAAACATTCAGTACTTC. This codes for CASSQMALAGANIQYF.

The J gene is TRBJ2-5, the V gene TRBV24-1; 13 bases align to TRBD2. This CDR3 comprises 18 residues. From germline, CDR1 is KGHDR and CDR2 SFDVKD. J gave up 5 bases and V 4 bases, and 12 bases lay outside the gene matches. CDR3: CATSDESGLAGVQETQYF. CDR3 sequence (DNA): TGTGCCACCAGTGACGAATCAGGACTAGCGGGAGTTCAGGAGACCCAGTACTTC.

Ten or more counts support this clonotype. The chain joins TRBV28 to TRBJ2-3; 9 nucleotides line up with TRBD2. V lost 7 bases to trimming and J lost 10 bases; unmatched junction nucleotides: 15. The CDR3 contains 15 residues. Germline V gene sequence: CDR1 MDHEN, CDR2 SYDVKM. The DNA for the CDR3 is TGTGCCAGCACCCTAGGGCTAGCGGGGACGGGGGCGCAGTATTTT. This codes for CASTLGLAGTGAQYF.

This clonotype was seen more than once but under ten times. The CDR3 DNA sequence: TGCGCCAGCCACGAGGGCCCGCGGGGCACAGATACGCAGTATTTT. This encodes CASHEGPRGTDTQYF. J is TRBJ2-3 and V is TRBV5-1; D may be TRBD2 (5 bases). Germline values: CDR1 SGHRS, CDR2 YFSETQ. CDR3 length equals 15 residues. The V end was cut by 7 bases, the J end by 1 base, with 16 bases between.

The CDR3, as DNA: TGTGCCAGCTCAGCGGGACGCCCAGGGGAGCAGTTCTTC. It codes for CASSAGRPGEQFF. The J gene is TRBJ2-1, the V gene TRBV18; possibly TRBD2 for D (6 bases). The CDR3 totals 13 residues. Germline CDR1 reads KGHSH; CDR2 reads LQKENI. Trimming took off 5 bases at V and 10 bases at J, with 15 bases between the two ends. The full variable domain, completed using reference TRBV18 and TRBJ2-1, is NAGVMQNPRHLVRRRGQEARLRCSPMKGHSHVYWYRQLPEEGLKFMVYLQKENIIDESGMPKERFSAEFPKEGPSILRIQQVVRGDSAAYFCASSAGRPGEQFFGPGTRLTVL.

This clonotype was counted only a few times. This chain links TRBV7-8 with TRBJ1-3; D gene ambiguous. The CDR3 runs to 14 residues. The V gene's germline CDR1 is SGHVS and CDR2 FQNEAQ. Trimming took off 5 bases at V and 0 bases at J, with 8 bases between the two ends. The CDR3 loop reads CASSELGSGNTIYF. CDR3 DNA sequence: TGTGCCAGCAGCGAGCTCGGCTCTGGAAACACCATATATTTT.

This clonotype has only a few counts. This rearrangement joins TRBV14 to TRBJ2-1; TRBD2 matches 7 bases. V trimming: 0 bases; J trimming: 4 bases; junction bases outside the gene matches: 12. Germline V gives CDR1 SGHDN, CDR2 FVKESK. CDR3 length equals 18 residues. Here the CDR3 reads CASSQDPNAGVLYNEQFF. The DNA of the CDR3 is TGTGCCAGCAGCCAAGATCCCAATGCGGGAGTTTTGTACAATGAGCAGTTCTTC.

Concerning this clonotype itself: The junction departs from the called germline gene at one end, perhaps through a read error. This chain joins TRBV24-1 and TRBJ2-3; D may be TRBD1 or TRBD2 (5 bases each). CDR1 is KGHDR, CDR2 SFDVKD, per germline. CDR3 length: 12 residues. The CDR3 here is CATSQTADTRYF. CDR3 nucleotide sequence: TGTGCCACCAGTCAGACAGCGGATACGCGGTATTTT.

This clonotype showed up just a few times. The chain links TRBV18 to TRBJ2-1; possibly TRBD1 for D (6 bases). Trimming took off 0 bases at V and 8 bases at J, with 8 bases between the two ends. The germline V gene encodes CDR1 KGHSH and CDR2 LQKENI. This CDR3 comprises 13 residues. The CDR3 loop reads CASSPPSGDEQFF. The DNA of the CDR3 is TGTGCCAGCTCACCACCGTCAGGGGATGAGCAGTTCTTC.

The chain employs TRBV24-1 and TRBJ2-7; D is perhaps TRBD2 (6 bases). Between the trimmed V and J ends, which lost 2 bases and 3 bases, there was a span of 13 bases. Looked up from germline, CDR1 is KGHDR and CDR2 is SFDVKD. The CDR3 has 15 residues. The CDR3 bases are TGTGCCACCAGTGATTCGGAGGGAATGAACTACGAGCAGTACTTC. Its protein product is CATSDSEGMNYEQYF.

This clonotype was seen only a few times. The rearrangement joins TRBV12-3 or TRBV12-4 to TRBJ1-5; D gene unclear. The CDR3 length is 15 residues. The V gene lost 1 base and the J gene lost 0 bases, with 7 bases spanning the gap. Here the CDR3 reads CASSLGGDSNQPQHF. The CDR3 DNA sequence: TGTGCCAGCAGTTTAGGGGGAGATAGCAATCAGCCCCAGCATTTT.

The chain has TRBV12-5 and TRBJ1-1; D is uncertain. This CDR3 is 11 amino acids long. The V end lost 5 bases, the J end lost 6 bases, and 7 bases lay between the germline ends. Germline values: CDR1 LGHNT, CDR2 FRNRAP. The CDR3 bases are TGTGCTAGTGGTGAAGGCGCTGAAGCTTTCTTT. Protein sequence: CASGEGAEAFF.

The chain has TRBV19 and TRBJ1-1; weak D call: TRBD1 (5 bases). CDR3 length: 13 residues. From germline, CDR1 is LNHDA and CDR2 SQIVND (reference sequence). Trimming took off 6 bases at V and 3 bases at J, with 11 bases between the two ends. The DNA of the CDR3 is TGTGCCAGTAGGATGGGACTGCACACTGAAGCTTTCTTT. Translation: CASRMGLHTEAFF.

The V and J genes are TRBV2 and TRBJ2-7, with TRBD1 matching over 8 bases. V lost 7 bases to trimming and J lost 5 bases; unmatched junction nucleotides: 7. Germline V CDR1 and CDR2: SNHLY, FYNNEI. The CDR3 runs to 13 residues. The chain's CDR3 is CASIWTGRNEQYF. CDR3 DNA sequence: TGTGCCAGCATCTGGACAGGGAGGAACGAGCAGTACTTC.

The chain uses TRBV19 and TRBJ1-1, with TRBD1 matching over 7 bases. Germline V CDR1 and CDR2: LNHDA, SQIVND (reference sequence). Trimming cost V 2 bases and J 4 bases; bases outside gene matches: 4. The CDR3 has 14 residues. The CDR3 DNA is TGTGCCAGTAGTATATACAGGGGAGGCACTGAAGCTTTCTTT. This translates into CASSIYRGGTEAFF.

CDR3: CAWSTGANTEAFF. In DNA form, the CDR3 reads TGTGCCTGGAGTACAGGCGCTAACACTGAAGCTTTCTTT. The genes are TRBV30 and TRBJ1-1, with D perhaps TRBD1 (5 bases). Trimming stripped 2 bases from V and 2 bases from J, with 9 bases between. The CDR3 totals 13 residues. Germline values: CDR1 GTSNPN, CDR2 SVGIG (reference sequence). Combining the CDR3 with reference TRBV30 and TRBJ1-1 gives the whole variable domain SQTIHQWPATLVQPVGSPLSLECTVEGTSNPNLYWYRQAAGRGLQLLFYSVGIGQISSEVPQNLSASRPQDRQFILSSKKLLLSDSGFYLCAWSTGANTEAFFGQGTRLTVV.

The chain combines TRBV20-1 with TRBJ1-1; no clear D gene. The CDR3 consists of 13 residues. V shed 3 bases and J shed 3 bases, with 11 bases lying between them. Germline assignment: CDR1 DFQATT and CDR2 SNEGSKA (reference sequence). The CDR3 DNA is TGCAGTGCTAGGGCCACAGTGTACACTGAAGCTTTCTTT. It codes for CSARATVYTEAFF.

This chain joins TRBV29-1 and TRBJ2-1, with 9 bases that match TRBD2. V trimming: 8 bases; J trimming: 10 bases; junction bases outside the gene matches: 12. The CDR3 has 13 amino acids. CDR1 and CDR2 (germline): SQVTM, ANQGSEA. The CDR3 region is CSFRAGGPREQFF. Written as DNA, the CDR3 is TGCAGCTTCCGGGCGGGAGGGCCGCGAGAGCAGTTCTTC.

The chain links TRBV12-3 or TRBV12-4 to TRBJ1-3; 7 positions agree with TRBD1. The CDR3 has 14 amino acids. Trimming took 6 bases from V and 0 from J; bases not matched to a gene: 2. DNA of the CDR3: TGTGCCAGCAGCGACAGGGCCTCTGGAAACACCATATATTTT. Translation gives CASSDRASGNTIYF.

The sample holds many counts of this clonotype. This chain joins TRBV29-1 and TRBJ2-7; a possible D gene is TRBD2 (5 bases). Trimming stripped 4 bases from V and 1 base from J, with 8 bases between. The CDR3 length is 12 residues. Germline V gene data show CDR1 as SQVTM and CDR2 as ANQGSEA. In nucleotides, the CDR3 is TGCAGCGTTGTCCGGGATTCCTACGAGCAGTACTTC. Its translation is CSVVRDSYEQYF.

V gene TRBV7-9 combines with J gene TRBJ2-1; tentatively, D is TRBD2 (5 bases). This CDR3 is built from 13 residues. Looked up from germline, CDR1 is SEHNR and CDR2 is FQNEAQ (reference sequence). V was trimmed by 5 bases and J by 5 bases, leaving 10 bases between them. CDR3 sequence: CASSPWGDNEQFF. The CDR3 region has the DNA TGTGCCAGCAGCCCCTGGGGAGACAATGAGCAGTTCTTC.

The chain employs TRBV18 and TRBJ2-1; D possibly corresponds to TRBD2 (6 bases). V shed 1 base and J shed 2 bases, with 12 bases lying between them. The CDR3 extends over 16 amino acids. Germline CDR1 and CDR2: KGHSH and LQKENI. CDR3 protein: CASSPLGGETYNEQFF. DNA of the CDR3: TGTGCCAGCTCACCACTCGGCGGGGAGACCTACAATGAGCAGTTCTTC.

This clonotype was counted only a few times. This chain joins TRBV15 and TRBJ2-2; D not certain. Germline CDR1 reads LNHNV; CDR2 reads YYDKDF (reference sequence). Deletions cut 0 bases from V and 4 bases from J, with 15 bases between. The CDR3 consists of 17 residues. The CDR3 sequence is CATSRDRSSAGTGELFF. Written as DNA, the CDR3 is TGTGCCACCAGCAGAGATCGGTCGAGCGCCGGCACCGGGGAGCTGTTTTTT.

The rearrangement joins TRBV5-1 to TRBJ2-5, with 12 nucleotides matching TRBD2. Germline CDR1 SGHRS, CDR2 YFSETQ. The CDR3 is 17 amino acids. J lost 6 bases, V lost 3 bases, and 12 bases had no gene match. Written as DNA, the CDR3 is TGCGCCAGCAGCTCCGGACTAGCGGGATTGGAAGTAAAGACCCAGTACTTC. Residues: CASSSGLAGLEVKTQYF.